Reported below is one TCR beta chain. This entry is derived from a study of blood T cell repertoires in COVID-19. Germline loops: CDR1 MNHNY, CDR2 SVGAGI (reference sequence). Trimming took 6 bases from V and 3 from J, leaving 12 bases between them. The CDR3 loop spans 14 amino acids. Assay: immunoSEQ multiplex PCR; the TCRdb copy retains only in-frame clones and omits some. The sample holds 86,000 or so clones, 90% to 95% seen once. Specimen: peripheral blood. This receptor was identified in a human donor with active COVID-19. The donor label of this sample is uncertain. This sequence joins TRBV6-6 and TRBJ1-5; D perhaps matches TRBD1 (6 bases). CDR3 in DNA: TGTGCCAGCAGGCAACAGGGTAACAATCAGCCCCAGCATTTT. It translates to CASRQQGNNQPQHF.